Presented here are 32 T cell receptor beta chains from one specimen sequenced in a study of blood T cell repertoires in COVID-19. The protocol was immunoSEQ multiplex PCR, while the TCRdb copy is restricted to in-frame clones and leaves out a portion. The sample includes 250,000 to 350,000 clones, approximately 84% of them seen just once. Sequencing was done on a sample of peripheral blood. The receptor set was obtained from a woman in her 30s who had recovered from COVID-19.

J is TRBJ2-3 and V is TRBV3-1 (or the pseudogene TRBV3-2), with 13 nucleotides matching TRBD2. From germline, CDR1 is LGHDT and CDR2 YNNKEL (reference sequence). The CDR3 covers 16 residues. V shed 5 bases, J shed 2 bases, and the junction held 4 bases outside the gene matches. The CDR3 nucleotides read TGTGCCAGCAGCTCCACTAGCGGGGGGGCCACAGATACGCAGTATTTT. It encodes CASSSTSGGATDTQYF.

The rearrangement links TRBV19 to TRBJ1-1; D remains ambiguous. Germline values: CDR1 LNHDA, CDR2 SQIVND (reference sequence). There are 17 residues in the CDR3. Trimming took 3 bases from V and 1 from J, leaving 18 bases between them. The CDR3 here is CASSIVSGDYRNTEAFF. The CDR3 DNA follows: TGTGCCAGTAGTATCGTTAGCGGCGACTACCGGAACACTGAAGCTTTCTTT.

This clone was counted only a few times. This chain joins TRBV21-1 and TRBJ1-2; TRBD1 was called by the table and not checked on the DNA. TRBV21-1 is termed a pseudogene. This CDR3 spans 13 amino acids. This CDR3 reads CARPGHRPHGYTF. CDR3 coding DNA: TGTGCCAGGCCGGGACACAGGCCCCATGGCTACACCTTC.

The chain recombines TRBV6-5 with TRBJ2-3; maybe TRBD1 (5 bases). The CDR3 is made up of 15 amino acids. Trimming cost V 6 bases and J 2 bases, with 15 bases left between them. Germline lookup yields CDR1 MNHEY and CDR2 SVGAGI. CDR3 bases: TGTGCCAGCAGCTATTCCAGGGAACTCACAGATACGCAGTATTTT. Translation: CASSYSRELTDTQYF.

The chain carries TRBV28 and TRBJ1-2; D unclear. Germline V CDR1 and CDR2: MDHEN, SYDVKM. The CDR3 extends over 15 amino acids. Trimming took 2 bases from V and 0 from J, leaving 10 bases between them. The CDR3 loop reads CASSLGQIPNYGYTF. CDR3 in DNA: TGTGCCAGCAGTTTAGGCCAGATCCCTAACTATGGCTACACCTTC.

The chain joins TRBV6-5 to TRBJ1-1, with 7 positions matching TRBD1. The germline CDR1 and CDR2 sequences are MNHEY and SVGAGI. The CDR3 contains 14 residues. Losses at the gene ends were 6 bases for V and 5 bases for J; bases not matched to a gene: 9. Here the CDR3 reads CASRVYRGGTEAFF. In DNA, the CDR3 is TGTGCCAGCAGAGTTTACAGGGGTGGGACTGAAGCTTTCTTT.

The CDR3, as DNA: TGTGCCAGCAGCTTTTCAAGCGGGGGAGTGGAGACCCAGTACTTC. As protein: CASSFSSGGVETQYF. V gene TRBV11-2 combines with J gene TRBJ2-5; 8 bases map to TRBD2. V gave up 3 bases and J gave up 5 bases; unmatched junction bases: 8. This CDR3 comprises 15 residues. Germline V gives CDR1 SGHAT, CDR2 FQNNGV. Variable domain in full (rest from reference TRBV11-2 and TRBJ2-5): EAGVAQSPRYKIIEKRQSVAFWCNPISGHATLYWYQQILGQGPKLLIQFQNNGVVDDSQLPKDRFSAERLKGVDSTLKIQPAKLEDSAVYLCASSFSSGGVETQYFGPGTRLLVL.

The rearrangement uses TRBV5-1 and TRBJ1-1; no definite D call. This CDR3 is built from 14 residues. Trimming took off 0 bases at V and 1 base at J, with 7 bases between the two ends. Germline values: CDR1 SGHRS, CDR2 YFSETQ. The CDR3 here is CASSLDSQNTEAFF. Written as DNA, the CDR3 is TGCGCCAGCAGCTTGGACAGCCAGAACACTGAAGCTTTCTTT.

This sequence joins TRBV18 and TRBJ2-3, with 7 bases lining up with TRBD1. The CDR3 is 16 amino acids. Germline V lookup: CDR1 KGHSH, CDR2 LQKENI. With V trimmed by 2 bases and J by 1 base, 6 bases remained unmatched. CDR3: CASSPWQGQGTDTQYF. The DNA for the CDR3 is TGTGCCAGCTCACCATGGCAAGGACAGGGCACAGATACGCAGTATTTT.

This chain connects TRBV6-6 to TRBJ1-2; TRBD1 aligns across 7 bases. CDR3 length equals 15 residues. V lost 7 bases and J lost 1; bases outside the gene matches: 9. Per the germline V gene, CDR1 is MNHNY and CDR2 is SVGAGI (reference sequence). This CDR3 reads CASTSKQGLNYGYTF. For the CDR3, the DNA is TGTGCCAGCACCTCTAAACAGGGGCTTAACTATGGCTACACCTTC.

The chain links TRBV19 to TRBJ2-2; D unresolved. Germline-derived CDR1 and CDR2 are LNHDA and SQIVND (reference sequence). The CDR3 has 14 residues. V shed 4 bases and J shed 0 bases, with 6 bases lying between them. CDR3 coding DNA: TGTGCCAGTAGTACCACTACGAACACCGGGGAGCTGTTTTTT. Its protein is CASSTTTNTGELFF.

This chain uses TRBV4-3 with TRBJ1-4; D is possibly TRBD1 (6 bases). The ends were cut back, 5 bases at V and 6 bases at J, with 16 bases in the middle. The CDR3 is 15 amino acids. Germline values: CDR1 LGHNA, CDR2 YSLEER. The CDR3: CASSTMTGGDEKLFF. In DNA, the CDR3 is TGCGCCAGCAGCACTATGACAGGTGGTGATGAAAAACTGTTTTTT.

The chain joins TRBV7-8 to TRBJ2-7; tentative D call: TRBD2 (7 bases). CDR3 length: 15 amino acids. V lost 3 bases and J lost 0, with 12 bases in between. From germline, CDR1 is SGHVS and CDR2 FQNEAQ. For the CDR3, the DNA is TGTGCCAGCAGCTTTAACGGGGGGCCCTCCTACGAGCAGTACTTC. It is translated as CASSFNGGPSYEQYF. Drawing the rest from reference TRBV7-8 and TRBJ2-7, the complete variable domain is GAGVSQSPRYKVAKRGQDVALRCDPISGHVSLFWYQQALGQGPEFLTYFQNEAQLDKSGLPSDRFFAERPEGSVSTLKIQRTQQEDSAVYLCASSFNGGPSYEQYFGPGTRLTVT.

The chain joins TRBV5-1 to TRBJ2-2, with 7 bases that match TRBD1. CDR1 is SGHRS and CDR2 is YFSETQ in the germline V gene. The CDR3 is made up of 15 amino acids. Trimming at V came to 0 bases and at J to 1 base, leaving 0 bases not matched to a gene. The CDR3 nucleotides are TGCGCCAGCAGCTTGGACAGGGGGAACACCGGGGAGCTGTTTTTT. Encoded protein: CASSLDRGNTGELFF.

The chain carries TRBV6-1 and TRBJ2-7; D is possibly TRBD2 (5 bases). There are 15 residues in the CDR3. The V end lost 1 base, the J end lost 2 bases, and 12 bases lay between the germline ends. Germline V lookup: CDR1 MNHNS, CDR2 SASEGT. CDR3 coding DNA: TGTGCCAGCAGTGAAGAGGCGGGCGGCACCTACGAGCAGTACTTC. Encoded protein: CASSEEAGGTYEQYF.

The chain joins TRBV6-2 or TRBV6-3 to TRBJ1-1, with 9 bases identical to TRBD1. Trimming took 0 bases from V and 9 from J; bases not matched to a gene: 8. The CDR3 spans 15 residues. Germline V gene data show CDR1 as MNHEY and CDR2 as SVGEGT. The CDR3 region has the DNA TGTGCCAGCAGTTACTCGAGCCGGACAGGGGATAAAGCTTTCTTT. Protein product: CASSYSSRTGDKAFF.

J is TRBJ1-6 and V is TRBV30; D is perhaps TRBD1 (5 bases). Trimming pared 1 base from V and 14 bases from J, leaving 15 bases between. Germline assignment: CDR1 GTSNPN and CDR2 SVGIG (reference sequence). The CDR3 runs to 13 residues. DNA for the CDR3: TGTGCCTGGAGTGACATATGGGGGGTCACCCTCCACTTT. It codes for CAWSDIWGVTLHF.

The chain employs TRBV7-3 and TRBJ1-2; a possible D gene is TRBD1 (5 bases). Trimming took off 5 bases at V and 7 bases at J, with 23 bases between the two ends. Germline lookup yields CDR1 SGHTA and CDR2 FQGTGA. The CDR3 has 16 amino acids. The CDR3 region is CASSPGGRLPGGGYTF. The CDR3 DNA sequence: TGTGCCAGCAGCCCCGGGGGACGTCTGCCAGGTGGTGGCTACACCTTC. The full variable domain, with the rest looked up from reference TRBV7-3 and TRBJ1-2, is GAGVSQTPSNKVTEKGKYVELRCDPISGHTALYWYRQSLGQGPEFLIYFQGTGAADDSGLPNDRFFAVRPEGSVSTLKIQRTERGDSAVYLCASSPGGRLPGGGYTFGSGTRLTVV.

In nucleotides, the CDR3 is TGTGCCAGCATCCCCGGGACAGGGGTCAGCAATCAGCCCCAGCATTTT. This translates into CASIPGTGVSNQPQHF. The J gene is TRBJ1-5, the V gene TRBV6-6; 10 nucleotides line up with TRBD1. The J segment lost 1 base and the V segment lost 7 bases, leaving 7 bases of the junction unmatched. The CDR3 has 16 residues. CDR1 is MNHNY and CDR2 is SVGAGI in the germline V gene (reference sequence).

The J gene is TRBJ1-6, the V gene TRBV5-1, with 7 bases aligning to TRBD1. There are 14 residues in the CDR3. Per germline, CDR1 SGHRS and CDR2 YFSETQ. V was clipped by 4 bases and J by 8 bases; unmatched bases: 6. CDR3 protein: CASSVGQVDSPLHF. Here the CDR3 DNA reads TGCGCCAGCAGCGTAGGACAGGTTGATTCACCCCTCCACTTT.

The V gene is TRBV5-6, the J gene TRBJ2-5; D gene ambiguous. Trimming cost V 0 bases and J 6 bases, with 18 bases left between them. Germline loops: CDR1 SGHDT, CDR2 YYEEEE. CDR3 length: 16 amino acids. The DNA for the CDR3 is TGTGCCAGCAGCTTGGAATCTTTGCGGAGTAGTCAGACCCAGTACTTC. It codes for CASSLESLRSSQTQYF.

In DNA, the CDR3 is TGTGCCAGCAGTGACTCGATAGGGGGAGGAAACACCATATATTTT. It is translated as CASSDSIGGGNTIYF. This rearrangement joins TRBV6-4 to TRBJ1-3; the D gene is possibly TRBD1 (6 bases). This CDR3 comprises 15 residues. V was cut by 0 bases and J by 4 bases, with 10 bases left in between. CDR1 is MRHNA and CDR2 is SNTAGT in the germline V gene.

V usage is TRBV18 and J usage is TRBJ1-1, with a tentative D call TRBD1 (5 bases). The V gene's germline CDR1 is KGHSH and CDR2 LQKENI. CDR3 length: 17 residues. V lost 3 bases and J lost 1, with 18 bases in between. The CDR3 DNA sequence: TGTGCCAGCTCACCCCGGGGCGGGGCTTCGGGGAACACTGAAGCTTTCTTT. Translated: CASSPRGGASGNTEAFF.

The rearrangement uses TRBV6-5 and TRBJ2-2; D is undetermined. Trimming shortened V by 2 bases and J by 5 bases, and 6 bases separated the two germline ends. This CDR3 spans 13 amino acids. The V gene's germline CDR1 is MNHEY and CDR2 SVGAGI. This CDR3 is CASSYVVTGELFF. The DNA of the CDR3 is TGTGCCAGCAGTTACGTAGTGACCGGGGAGCTGTTTTTT.

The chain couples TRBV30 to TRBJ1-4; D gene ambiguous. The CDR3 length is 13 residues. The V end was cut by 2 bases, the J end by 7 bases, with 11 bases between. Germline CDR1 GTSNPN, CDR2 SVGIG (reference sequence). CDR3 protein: CAWSQKSREKLFF. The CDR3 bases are TGTGCCTGGAGTCAGAAGTCTCGTGAAAAACTGTTTTTT.

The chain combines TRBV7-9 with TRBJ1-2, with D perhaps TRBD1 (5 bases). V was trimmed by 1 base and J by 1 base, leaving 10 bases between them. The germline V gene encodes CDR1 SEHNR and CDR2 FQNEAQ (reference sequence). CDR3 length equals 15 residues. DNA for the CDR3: TGTGCCAGCAGCTTAGTACGGGGGGGTAACTATGGCTACACCTTC. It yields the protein CASSLVRGGNYGYTF.

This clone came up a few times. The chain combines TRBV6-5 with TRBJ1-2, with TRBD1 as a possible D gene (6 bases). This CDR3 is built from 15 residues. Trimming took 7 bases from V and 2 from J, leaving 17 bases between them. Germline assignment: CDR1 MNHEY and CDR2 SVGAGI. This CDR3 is CASKAGVFSNYGYTF. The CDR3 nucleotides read TGTGCCAGCAAGGCAGGGGTGTTTTCGAACTATGGCTACACCTTC.

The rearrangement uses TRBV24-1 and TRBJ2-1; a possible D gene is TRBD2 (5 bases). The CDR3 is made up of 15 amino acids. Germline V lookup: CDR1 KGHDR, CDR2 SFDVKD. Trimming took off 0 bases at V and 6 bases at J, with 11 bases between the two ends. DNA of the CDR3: TGTGCCACCAGTGATTTGAGCACGGCGGGCAATGAGCAGTTCTTC. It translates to CATSDLSTAGNEQFF.

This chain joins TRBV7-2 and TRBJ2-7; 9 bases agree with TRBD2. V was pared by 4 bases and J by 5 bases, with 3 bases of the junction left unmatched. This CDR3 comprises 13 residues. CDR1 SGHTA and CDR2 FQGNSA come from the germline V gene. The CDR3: CASSSSGGNEQYF. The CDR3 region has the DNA TGTGCCAGCAGCTCCAGCGGGGGGAACGAGCAGTACTTC.

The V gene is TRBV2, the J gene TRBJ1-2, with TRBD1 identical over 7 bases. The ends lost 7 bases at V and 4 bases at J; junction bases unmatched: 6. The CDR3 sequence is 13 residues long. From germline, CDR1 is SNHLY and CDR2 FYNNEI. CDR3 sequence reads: CASIIGTVYGYTF. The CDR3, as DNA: TGTGCCAGCATAATCGGGACAGTCTATGGCTACACCTTC.

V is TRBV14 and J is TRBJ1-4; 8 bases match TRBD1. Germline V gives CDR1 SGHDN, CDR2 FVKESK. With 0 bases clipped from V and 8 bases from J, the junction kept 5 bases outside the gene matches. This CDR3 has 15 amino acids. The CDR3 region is CASSQEDRDREKLFF. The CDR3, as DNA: TGTGCCAGCAGCCAAGAGGACAGGGACAGGGAAAAACTGTTTTTT. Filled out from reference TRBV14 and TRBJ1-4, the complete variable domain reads EAGVTQFPSHSVIEKGQTVTLRCDPISGHDNLYWYRRVMGKEIKFLLHFVKESKQDESGMPNNRFLAERTGGTYSTLKVQPAELEDSGVYFCASSQEDRDREKLFFGSGTQLSVL.

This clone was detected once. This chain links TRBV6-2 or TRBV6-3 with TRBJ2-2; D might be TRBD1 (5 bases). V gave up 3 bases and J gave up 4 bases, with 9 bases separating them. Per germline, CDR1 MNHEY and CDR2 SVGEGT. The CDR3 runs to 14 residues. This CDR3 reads CASSYTGGTGELFF. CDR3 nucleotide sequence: TGTGCCAGCAGTTATACAGGCGGCACCGGGGAGCTGTTTTTT.